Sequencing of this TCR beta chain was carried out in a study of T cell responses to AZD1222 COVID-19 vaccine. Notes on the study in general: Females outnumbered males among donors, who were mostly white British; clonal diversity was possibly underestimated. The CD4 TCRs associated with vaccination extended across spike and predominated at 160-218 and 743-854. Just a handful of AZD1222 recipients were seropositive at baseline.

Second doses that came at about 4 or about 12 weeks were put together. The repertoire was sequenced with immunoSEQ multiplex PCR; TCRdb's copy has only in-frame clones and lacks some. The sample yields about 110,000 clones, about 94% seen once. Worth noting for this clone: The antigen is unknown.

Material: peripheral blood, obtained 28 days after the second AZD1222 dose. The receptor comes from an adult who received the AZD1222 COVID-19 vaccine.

CDR3 amino acids: CAIRGRGLGNTIYF. DNA of the CDR3: TGTGCCATCCGCGGGAGGGGGTTAGGAAACACCATATATTTT. V is TRBV6-5 and J is TRBJ1-3, with D maybe TRBD1 (6 bases). CDR1 is MNHEY and CDR2 is SVGAGI in the germline V gene. The CDR3 runs 14 residues. V was cut by 10 bases and J by 4 bases, with 17 bases left in between.